This TCR beta chain emerged from a study of blood T cell repertoires in COVID-19. On the study more broadly: Italy, Spain and the United States were the sources of the convalescent and acute COVID-19 samples. Sources were T cells, B-cell-depleted T cells, or PBMCs; the material itself was cDNA or gDNA.

Original methodology: Amplification from reference gene primers served as the basis for estimated nucleated cell counts. Assay used: immunoSEQ multiplex PCR; TCRdb lists only in-frame clones, some missing. V and J calls and clone size follow that table, whereas D and trimming were derived from the DNA. This sample has about 190,000 clones, with 70% to 85% found just once. Per germline, CDR1 LNHNV and CDR2 YYDKDF (reference sequence). The CDR3 has 17 amino acids. The trim removed 2 bases at V and 1 base at J, leaving 11 bases unmatched. The receptor was derived from a middle-aged man who had recovered from COVID-19. Sequencing used peripheral blood. The gene calls are TRBV15 and TRBJ2-7; 7 nucleotides match TRBD2. The CDR3 DNA follows: TGTGCCACCAGCAGAACTTATAGCGGGTGGGGGTCCTACGAGCAGTACTTC. Translated, it gives CATSRTYSGWGSYEQYF.